This TCR beta chain emerged from a study of T cell responses to AZD1222 COVID-19 vaccine. Overall study findings and caveats: Clonal diversity may have been underestimated, and the donors were mostly white British, with more females than males.

A note on this clone: Its antigen remains unknown.

J gave up 10 bases and V 10 bases, and 15 bases lay outside the gene matches. The CDR3 has 14 amino acids. Germline assignment: CDR1 MDHEN and CDR2 SYDVKM. Using immunoSEQ multiplex PCR, the repertoire was profiled, and TCRdb retains in-frame clones only, with some absent. The table records 95,000 to 130,000 clones, roughly 87% of them present only once. Sequencing was performed on peripheral blood, taken on day 0 of AZD1222 vaccination. This rearrangement joins TRBV28 to TRBJ1-1, with 10 bases aligning to TRBD1. This clonotype was obtained from an adult in good health. Here the CDR3 DNA reads TGTGCCACCAAATGGGGGACAGGGGCCGGGGGAGCTTTCTTT. Residues: CATKWGTGAGGAFF. Complete variable domain (other parts from reference TRBV28 and TRBJ1-1): DVKVTQSSRYLVKRTGEKVFLECVQDMDHENMFWYRQDPGLGLRLIYFSYDVKMKEKGDIPEGYSVSREKKERFSLILESASTNQTSMYLCATKWGTGAGGAFFGQGTRLTVV.